This T cell receptor beta chain was captured in a study of T cell repertoires in cytomegalovirus infection. Study-wide results and caveats: There were HLA-C-restricted CMV-specific TCR beta clonotypes dominating the ex vivo response.

TCRdb itself ran the reads through MiXCR, one entry per CDR3 protein. The sample includes over 150,000 distinct CDR3 sequences, 13% to 15% seen only once; the top ten take roughly 27%. V lost 5 bases to trimming and J lost 7 bases, with 17 bases between them. The CDR3 is 14 residues long. Germline CDR1 reads MGHDK; CDR2 reads SYGVNS. This clonotype has just a few counts. Antigen: not known. The material sequenced was PBMCs. The receptor comes from a human donor in good health (CMV status not recorded). Some clones in this sample may be carry-over from other donors' samples. This chain joins TRBV25-1 and TRBJ1-2; D may be TRBD1 (6 bases). CDR3 nucleotides: TGTGCCAGCAGTAGGGACATCCTTCGCTCTGGCTACACCTTC. Its translation is CASSRDILRSGYTF.